This record concerns one TCR beta chain sequence. Its antigen remains unknown. This CDR3 spans 14 amino acids. CDR1 and CDR2 from the germline V gene are SGHTA and FQGNSA. Trimming took off 6 bases at V and 7 bases at J, with 15 bases between the two ends. Profiling relied on immunoSEQ multiplex PCR, and the TCRdb table lists in-frame clones only, not all of them. The table records tens of thousands of clones, roughly nine tenths of them present only once. These data are taken from a study of OX40 agonist ivuxolimab in advanced cancers. Study summary: Patients took ivuxolimab, an agonistic anti-OX40 (CD134) antibody. Intravenous ivuxolimab was administered to patients every 2 weeks at 0.01 to 10 mg/kg. Findings and limits, study-wide: On average, CD8+ T cells had more expanded clones than CD4+.

Autoimmune disease history or systemic immunosuppression led to patients being barred. The clonotype was recovered from an adult with an advanced solid tumor such as melanoma, head and neck, liver or kidney cancer. The input for sequencing was CD4+ or CD8+ T cells sorted from blood, taken in a trial of the OX40 agonist ivuxolimab. This chain joins TRBV7-2 and TRBJ1-4; D uncertain. Here the CDR3 reads CASRTNPRGEKLFF. DNA for the CDR3: TGTGCCAGCAGGACGAACCCTCGGGGTGAAAAACTGTTTTTT.